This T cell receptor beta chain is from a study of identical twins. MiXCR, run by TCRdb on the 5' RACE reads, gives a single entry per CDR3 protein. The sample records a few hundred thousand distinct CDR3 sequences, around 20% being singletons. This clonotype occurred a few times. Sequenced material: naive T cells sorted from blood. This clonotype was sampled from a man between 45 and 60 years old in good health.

In DNA form, the CDR3 reads TGCAGCGTTGATCCGTTAAGCGGGAGCGCGCAGTATTTT. Translation: CSVDPLSGSAQYF. The rearrangement links TRBV29-1 to TRBJ2-3; 8 bases match TRBD2. The CDR3 has 13 amino acids. V lost 3 bases, J lost 10 bases, and 9 bases stayed unmatched. Per the germline V gene, CDR1 is SQVTM and CDR2 is ANQGSEA.